The subject of this entry is one T cell receptor (beta chain). Its antigen is not known. TCRdb re-called the 5' RACE reads through MiXCR, storing one row per CDR3 protein. The table records 30,000 to 40,000 distinct CDR3 sequences, roughly 11% of them present only once. These data come from a study of T-cell memory formation after mild COVID-19. As for the study in general: Clustering of TCRs was largely donor specific. Findings of the study overall: Clones that contracted from day 15 to 85 had balanced CD4/CD8; later expanders were CD4+ biased. Clones which contracted sat mainly in CM and EM if CD4+, and in EMRA if CD8+. A subset of responding clones appeared in pre-infection memory, suggesting cross-reactive memory joined.

This CDR3 region has 13 residues. V lost 6 bases and J lost 6; bases outside the gene matches: 7. From germline, CDR1 is SGHDN and CDR2 FVKESK. Sequencing input: PBMCs or a T cell subset sorted from them (not recorded which). This chain uses TRBV14 with TRBJ2-7; TRBD1 matches 8 bases. This TCR was sampled from a man younger than 30 who had mild COVID-19 (a few samples of this study predate the infection). Cell type and time point are not known. The CDR3 reads CASSRTGRLEQYF. The CDR3 coding sequence is TGTGCCAGCAGTCGGACAGGGCGGCTCGAGCAGTACTTC.